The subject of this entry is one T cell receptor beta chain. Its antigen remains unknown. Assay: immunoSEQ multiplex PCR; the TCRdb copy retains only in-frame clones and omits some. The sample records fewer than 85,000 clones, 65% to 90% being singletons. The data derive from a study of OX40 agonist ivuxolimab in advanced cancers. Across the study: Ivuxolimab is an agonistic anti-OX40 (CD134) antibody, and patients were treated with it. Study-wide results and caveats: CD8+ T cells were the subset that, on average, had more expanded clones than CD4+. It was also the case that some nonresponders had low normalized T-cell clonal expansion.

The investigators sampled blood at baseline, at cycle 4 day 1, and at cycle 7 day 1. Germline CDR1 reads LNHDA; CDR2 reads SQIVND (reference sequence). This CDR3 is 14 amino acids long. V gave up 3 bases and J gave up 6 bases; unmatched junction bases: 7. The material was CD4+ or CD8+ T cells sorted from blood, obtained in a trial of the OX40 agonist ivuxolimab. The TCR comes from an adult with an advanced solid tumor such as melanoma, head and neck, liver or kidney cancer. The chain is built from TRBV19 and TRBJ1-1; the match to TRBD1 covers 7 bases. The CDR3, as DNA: TGTGCCAGTAGTATCAGGGGGGACTTCGCTGAAGCTTTCTTT. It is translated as CASSIRGDFAEAFF.